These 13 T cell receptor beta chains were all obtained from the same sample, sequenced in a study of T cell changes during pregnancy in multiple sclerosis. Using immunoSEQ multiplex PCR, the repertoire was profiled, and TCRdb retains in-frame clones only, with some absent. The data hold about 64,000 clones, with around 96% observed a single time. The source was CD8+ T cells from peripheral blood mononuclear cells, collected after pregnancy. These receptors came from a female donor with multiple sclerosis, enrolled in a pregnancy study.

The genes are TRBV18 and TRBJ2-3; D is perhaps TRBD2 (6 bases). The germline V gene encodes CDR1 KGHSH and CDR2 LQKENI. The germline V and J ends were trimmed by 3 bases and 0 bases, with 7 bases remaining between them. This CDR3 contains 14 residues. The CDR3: CASSPGTSTDTQYF. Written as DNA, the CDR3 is TGTGCCAGCTCACCCGGGACTAGCACAGATACGCAGTATTTT.

CDR3 region: CASSQAKRAKETQYF. The CDR3 DNA sequence: TGCGCCAGCAGCCAAGCCAAGCGGGCCAAGGAGACCCAGTACTTC. The J gene is TRBJ2-5, the V gene TRBV4-3; possibly TRBD2 for D (6 bases). The germline gives CDR1 LGHNA, CDR2 YSLEER. There are 15 residues in the CDR3. V lost 1 base and J 5 bases, leaving 14 bases between the germline ends.

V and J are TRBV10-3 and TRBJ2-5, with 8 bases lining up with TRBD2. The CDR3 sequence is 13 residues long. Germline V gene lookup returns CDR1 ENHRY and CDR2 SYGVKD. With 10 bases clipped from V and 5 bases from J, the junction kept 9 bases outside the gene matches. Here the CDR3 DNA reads TGTGCCACCACAGCGGGAGTAGAGGAGACCCAGTACTTC. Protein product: CATTAGVEETQYF.

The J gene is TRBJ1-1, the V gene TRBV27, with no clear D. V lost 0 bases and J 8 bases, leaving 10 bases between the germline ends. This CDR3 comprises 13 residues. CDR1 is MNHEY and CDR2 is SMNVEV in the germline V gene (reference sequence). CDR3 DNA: TGTGCCAGCAGTTTATCGGGAGCGGCCGAAGCTTTCTTT. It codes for CASSLSGAAEAFF.

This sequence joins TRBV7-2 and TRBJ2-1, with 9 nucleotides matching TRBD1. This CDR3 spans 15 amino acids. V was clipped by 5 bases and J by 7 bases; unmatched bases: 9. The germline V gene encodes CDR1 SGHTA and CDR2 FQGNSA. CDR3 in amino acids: CASSGPGQGWNEQFF. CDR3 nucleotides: TGTGCCAGCAGCGGTCCGGGACAGGGTTGGAATGAGCAGTTCTTC.

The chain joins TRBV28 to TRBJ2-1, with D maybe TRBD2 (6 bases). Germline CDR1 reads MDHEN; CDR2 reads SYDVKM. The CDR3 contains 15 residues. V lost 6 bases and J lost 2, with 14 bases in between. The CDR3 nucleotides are TGTGCCAGCAGCCTGGGACTCGGTCCCTACAATGAGCAGTTCTTC. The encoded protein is CASSLGLGPYNEQFF.

CDR3 region: CASSSLGLAGDTSYNEQFF. In nucleotides, the CDR3 is TGTGCCAGCAGCTCCCTTGGGCTAGCGGGAGATACCTCCTACAATGAGCAGTTCTTC. The rearrangement links TRBV7-9 to TRBJ2-1; TRBD2 agrees at 10 bases. The length of the CDR3 is 19 residues. The V gene's germline CDR1 is SEHNR and CDR2 FQNEAQ (reference sequence). Unmatched junction bases numbered 12, after V lost 4 bases and J lost 0 bases.

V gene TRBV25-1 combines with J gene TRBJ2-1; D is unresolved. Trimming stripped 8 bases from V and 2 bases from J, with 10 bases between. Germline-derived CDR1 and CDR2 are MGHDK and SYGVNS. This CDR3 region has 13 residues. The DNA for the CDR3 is TGTGCCAGCGCCACAGATGCCTACAATGAGCAGTTCTTC. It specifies CASATDAYNEQFF. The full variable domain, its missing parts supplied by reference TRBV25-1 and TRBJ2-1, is EADIYQTPRYLVIGTGKKITLECSQTMGHDKMYWYQQDPGMELHLIHYSYGVNSTEKGDLSSESTVSRIRTEHFPLTLESARPSHTSQYLCASATDAYNEQFFGPGTRLTVL.

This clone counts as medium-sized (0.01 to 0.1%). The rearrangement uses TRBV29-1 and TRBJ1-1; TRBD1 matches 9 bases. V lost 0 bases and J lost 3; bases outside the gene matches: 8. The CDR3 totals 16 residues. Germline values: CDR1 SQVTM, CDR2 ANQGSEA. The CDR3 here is CSVEDLQGAVDTEAFF. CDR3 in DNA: TGCAGCGTTGAAGATCTACAGGGGGCGGTGGACACTGAAGCTTTCTTT.

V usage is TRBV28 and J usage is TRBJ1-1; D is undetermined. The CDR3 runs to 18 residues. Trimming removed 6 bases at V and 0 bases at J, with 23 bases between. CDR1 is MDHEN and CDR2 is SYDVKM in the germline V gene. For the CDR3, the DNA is TGTGCCAGCAGCCACCCGCCCACAGAGCTCTACATGAACACTGAAGCTTTCTTT. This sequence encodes CASSHPPTELYMNTEAFF.

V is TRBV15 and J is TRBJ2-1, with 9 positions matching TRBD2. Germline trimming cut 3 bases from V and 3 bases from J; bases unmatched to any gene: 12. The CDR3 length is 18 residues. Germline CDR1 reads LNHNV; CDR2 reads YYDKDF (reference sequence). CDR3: CATSSSSSGMAFYNEQFF. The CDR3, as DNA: TGTGCCACCAGCAGTAGTTCTAGCGGGATGGCTTTCTACAATGAGCAGTTCTTC. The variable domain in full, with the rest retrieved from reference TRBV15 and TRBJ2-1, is DAMVIQNPRYQVTQFGKPVTLSCSQTLNHNVMYWYQQKSSQAPKLLFHYYDKDFNNEADTPDNFQSRRPNTSFCFLDIRSPGLGDTAMYLCATSSSSSGMAFYNEQFFGPGTRLTVL.

The CDR3 DNA reads TGCGCCAGCAGCCAAGGATGGGCTAATTACTACGAGCAGTACTTC. It translates to CASSQGWANYYEQYF. The V gene is TRBV4-3, the J gene TRBJ2-7; no clear D. Trimming removed 1 base at V and 3 bases at J, with 13 bases between. Per germline, CDR1 LGHNA and CDR2 YSLEER. The CDR3 length is 15 residues.

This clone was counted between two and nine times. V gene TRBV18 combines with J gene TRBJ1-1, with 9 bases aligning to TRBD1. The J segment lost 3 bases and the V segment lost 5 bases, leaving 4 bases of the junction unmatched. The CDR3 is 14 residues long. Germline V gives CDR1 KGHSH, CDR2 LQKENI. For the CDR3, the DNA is TGTGCCAGCTCAGAACAGGGGGCTGACACTGAAGCTTTCTTT. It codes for CASSEQGADTEAFF.